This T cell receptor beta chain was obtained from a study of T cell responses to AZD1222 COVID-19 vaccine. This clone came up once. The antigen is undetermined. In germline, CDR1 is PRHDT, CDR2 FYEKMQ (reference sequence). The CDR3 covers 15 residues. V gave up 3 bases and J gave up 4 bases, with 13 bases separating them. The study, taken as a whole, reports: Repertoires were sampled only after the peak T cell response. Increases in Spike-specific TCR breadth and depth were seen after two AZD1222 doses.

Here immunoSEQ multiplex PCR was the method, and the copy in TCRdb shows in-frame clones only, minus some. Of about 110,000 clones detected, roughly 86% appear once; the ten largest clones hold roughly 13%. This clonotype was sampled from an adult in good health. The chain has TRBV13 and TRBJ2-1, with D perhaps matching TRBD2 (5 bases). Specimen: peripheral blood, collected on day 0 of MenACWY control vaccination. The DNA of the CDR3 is TGTGCCAGCAGCTTGAGGGAATTGGGGTACAATGAGCAGTTCTTC. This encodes CASSLRELGYNEQFF.